Presented here are 23 T cell receptor beta chains from one specimen sequenced in a study of regulatory T cells in long-lasting Graves disease. CDR3-region Arm-PCR and iRepertoire HTBI primers produced the TCR beta libraries. In TCRdb, the multiplex PCR reads were re-called with MiXCR into one record per CDR3 protein. In the table there are about 420,000 distinct CDR3 sequences, over 15% of which are singletons. Stated time point: newly diagnosed GD, antithyroid drugs for less than 3 months. Following extraction of RNA from PBMCs, that RNA was used to make the TCR library. Another study also made use of these data, one on T cells in Graves' hyperthyroidism and ophthalmopathy.

Sequences were derived from peripheral blood mononuclear cells (PBMCs), sampled at new diagnosis, from a patient treated with antithyroid drugs. The origin of the receptors is a woman aged 18 to 35 with Graves disease.

This clonotype has ten or more counts. V and J are TRBV30 and TRBJ2-7; 9 bases are a match to TRBD2. Germline lookup yields CDR1 GTSNPN and CDR2 SVGIG (reference sequence). J was trimmed by 0 bases and V by 8 bases; bases with no gene match: 5. The CDR3 runs 13 residues. The CDR3 spells CATMTSGSYEQYF. The CDR3 DNA is TGTGCCACTATGACTAGCGGCTCCTACGAGCAGTACTTC. Full variable domain (rest looked up from reference TRBV30 and TRBJ2-7): SQTIHQWPATLVQPVGSPLSLECTVEGTSNPNLYWYRQAAGRGLQLLFYSVGIGQISSEVPQNLSASRPQDRQFILSSKKLLLSDSGFYLCATMTSGSYEQYFGPGTRLTVT.

As to this clonotype: This likely came from a read error, as a far larger clone is one base away. This rearrangement joins TRBV2 to TRBJ2-7; the match to TRBD2 covers 10 bases. CDR3 length: 15 amino acids. With 4 bases clipped from V and 7 bases from J, the junction kept 10 bases outside the gene matches. Germline CDR1 and CDR2: SNHLY and FYNNEI. DNA of the CDR3: TGTGCCAGCAGTGCATCTAGCGGGGGATACAATGAGCAGTACTTC. Translating gives CASSASSGGYNEQYF.

This clonotype was found many times. The chain combines TRBV28 with TRBJ2-7; maybe TRBD1 (5 bases). Per germline, CDR1 MDHEN and CDR2 SYDVKM. V lost 5 bases, J lost 12 bases, and 20 bases lay in between. This CDR3 contains 13 residues. The CDR3 reads CASSPPTGADPYF. The CDR3, as DNA: TGTGCCAGCAGTCCCCCCACAGGCGCAGATCCGTACTTC.

Worth noting for this clonotype: Sequence at one end of the junction differs from germline and may be a read error. The rearrangement links TRBV28 to TRBJ1-6, with 10 bases that match TRBD1. The germline V gene has CDR1 MDHEN and CDR2 SYDVKM. The CDR3 is 18 amino acids. CDR3 residues: CVSSVGRDRGIYNSPLHF. As DNA, the CDR3 is TGTGTCAGCAGTGTAGGCCGGGACAGGGGAATTTATAATTCACCCCTCCACTTT.

This clonotype was detected ten times or more. V and J are TRBV12-3 or TRBV12-4 and TRBJ2-2, with D hard to call. V was clipped by 2 bases and J by 3 bases, with 7 bases between them. The CDR3 sequence is 14 residues long. The CDR3 reads CASSLRRDTGELFF. CDR3 DNA: TGTGCCAGCAGTTTAAGACGGGACACCGGGGAGCTGTTTTTT.

This rearrangement joins TRBV30 to TRBJ2-5, with TRBD1 matching over 7 bases. CDR3 length equals 11 residues. Germline-derived CDR1 and CDR2 are GTSNPN and SVGIG (reference sequence). The trim removed 5 bases at V and 5 bases at J, leaving 2 bases unmatched. In nucleotides, the CDR3 is TGTGCCTGGGGACAGGCGGAGACCCAGTACTTC. As protein: CAWGQAETQYF.

Ten or more counts support this clonotype. This chain links TRBV2 with TRBJ1-2; D unclear. CDR1 and CDR2 from the germline V gene are SNHLY and FYNNEI. V dropped 6 bases and J dropped 3 bases, with 11 bases sitting between them. The CDR3 contains 13 residues. CDR3 nucleotide sequence: TGTGCCAGCAGAGTCCCAGGTGACTATGGCTACACCTTC. Encoded protein: CASRVPGDYGYTF.

The chain is built from TRBV4-2 and TRBJ2-4; 10 positions agree with TRBD1. The V gene's germline CDR1 is LGHNA and CDR2 YNFKEQ. This CDR3 has 15 amino acids. V was pared by 2 bases and J by 7 bases, with 5 bases of the junction left unmatched. CDR3 loop: CASSQPGQGTNIQYF. Written as DNA, the CDR3 is TGTGCCAGCAGCCAACCGGGACAGGGGACGAACATTCAGTACTTC.

The chain has TRBV7-8 and TRBJ1-3; TRBD1 matches 7 bases. Germline CDR1 is SGHVS and CDR2 is FQNEAQ. The J segment lost 0 bases and the V segment lost 5 bases, leaving 13 bases of the junction unmatched. The length of the CDR3 is 18 residues. The CDR3 nucleotides read TGTGCCAGCAGCAGGGGACAGCCTCCTATCTTCTCTGGAAACACCATATATTTT. The encoded protein is CASSRGQPPIFSGNTIYF. Full variable domain (remainder filled in from reference TRBV7-8 and TRBJ1-3): GAGVSQSPRYKVAKRGQDVALRCDPISGHVSLFWYQQALGQGPEFLTYFQNEAQLDKSGLPSDRFFAERPEGSVSTLKIQRTQQEDSAVYLCASSRGQPPIFSGNTIYFGEGSWLTVV.

This clonotype was seen only a few times. The chain recombines TRBV28 with TRBJ1-2; a possible D gene is TRBD1 (5 bases). Germline CDR1 and CDR2: MDHEN and SYDVKM. The CDR3 length is 12 residues. V was clipped by 5 bases and J by 12 bases, with 16 bases between them. CDR3 coding DNA: TGTGCCAGCAGTCCCGAAGGTTGGGGGAACACCTTC. This sequence encodes CASSPEGWGNTF.

This clonotype was found many times. J is TRBJ1-3 and V is TRBV28; 10 bases fit TRBD1. The ends lost 6 bases at V and 4 bases at J; junction bases unmatched: 9. There are 16 residues in the CDR3. Germline V gene lookup returns CDR1 MDHEN and CDR2 SYDVKM. CDR3 sequence (DNA): TGTGCCAGCAGGGGACGACAGGGGGCTGGAGGAAACACCATATATTTT. Encoded protein: CASRGRQGAGGNTIYF. The full variable domain, completed using reference TRBV28 and TRBJ1-3, is DVKVTQSSRYLVKRTGEKVFLECVQDMDHENMFWYRQDPGLGLRLIYFSYDVKMKEKGDIPEGYSVSREKKERFSLILESASTNQTSMYLCASRGRQGAGGNTIYFGEGSWLTVV.

Ten or more counts support this clonotype. The V gene is TRBV7-3, the J gene TRBJ2-7; D may match TRBD1 or TRBD2 (6 bases each). Between the trimmed V and J ends, which lost 6 bases and 0 bases, there was a span of 12 bases. The CDR3 sequence is 14 residues long. Germline CDR1 and CDR2: SGHTA and FQGTGA. In nucleotides, the CDR3 is TGTGCCAGCAGTCTAGGGGGAGGCTCCTACGAGCAGTACTTC. Translation: CASSLGGGSYEQYF.

In its sample, this clonotype was seen a few times. The V gene is TRBV10-3, the J gene TRBJ2-3; 7 nucleotides agree with TRBD2. With 4 bases clipped from V and 3 bases from J, the junction kept 4 bases outside the gene matches. The CDR3 length is 14 residues. Per germline, CDR1 ENHRY and CDR2 SYGVKD. The CDR3 protein is CAISGEGRTDTQYF. In DNA, the CDR3 is TGTGCCATCAGTGGGGAGGGAAGGACAGATACGCAGTATTTT.

This clonotype was observed many times. The chain carries TRBV27 and TRBJ1-1; D is undetermined. CDR1 is MNHEY, CDR2 SMNVEV, per germline (reference sequence). The V end was cut by 2 bases, the J end by 3 bases, with 16 bases between. The CDR3 length is 16 residues. The CDR3 region is CASSLGASWAYTEAFF. CDR3 in DNA: TGTGCCAGCAGTTTAGGAGCTAGCTGGGCATACACTGAAGCTTTCTTT.

The CDR3, as DNA: TGTGCCAGTAGTATAGATCGTGGAAGCTCCTACGAGCAGTACTTC. It translates to CASSIDRGSSYEQYF. The chain combines TRBV19 with TRBJ2-7; no firm D call. V was shortened by 0 bases and J by 0 bases, with 9 bases between the two germline ends. Germline V gene data show CDR1 as LNHDA and CDR2 as SQIVND (reference sequence). The CDR3 is made up of 15 amino acids.

This clonotype appeared a few times. The V and J genes are TRBV5-6 and TRBJ1-2; no definite D call. V was shortened by 2 bases and J by 8 bases, with 16 bases between the two germline ends. CDR3 length equals 14 residues. Germline assignment: CDR1 SGHDT and CDR2 YYEEEE. The CDR3 loop reads CASSFGSPIGGYTF. The CDR3 DNA is TGTGCCAGCAGCTTCGGCAGTCCTATCGGAGGCTACACCTTC.

CDR3 protein: CASSPRLAGPSYEQYF. The CDR3 region has the DNA TGTGCCAGCAGTCCCCGACTAGCGGGGCCCTCCTACGAGCAGTACTTC. The V call is TRBV12-3 or TRBV12-4, the J call TRBJ2-7; 11 positions agree with TRBD2. V dropped 5 bases and J dropped 0; count of bases not matched to a gene: 6. The length of the CDR3 is 16 residues.

To note about this clonotype: Germline is not matched at one junction end, which may reflect a read error. CDR3 sequence (DNA): TGTGCCAGCAGCTCGTCCGGGACAGGCTTTTACTTC. Its protein is CASSSSGTGFYF. The V gene is TRBV7-3, the J gene TRBJ2-1; 8 positions match TRBD1. The CDR3 runs 12 residues. The germline V gene has CDR1 SGHTA and CDR2 FQGTGA.

The chain carries TRBV7-2 and TRBJ2-1, with 10 bases aligning to TRBD1. The CDR3 totals 16 residues. Germline CDR1 SGHTA, CDR2 FQGNSA. Trimming at V came to 0 bases and at J to 9 bases, leaving 8 bases not matched to a gene. The CDR3 DNA reads as TGTGCCAGCAGCTTAGCGGGAGACAGGGGGCACCCTGAGCAGTTCTTC. Translation gives CASSLAGDRGHPEQFF.

In this sample, this clonotype turned up a few times. The CDR3 nucleotides are TGCAGTGCTAGAAGGAATATGGCGGGCCTCACAGATACGCAGTATTTT. Amino acids: CSARRNMAGLTDTQYF. The chain joins TRBV20-1 to TRBJ2-3, with D possibly TRBD2 on 5 matching bases. The germline V gene has CDR1 DFQATT and CDR2 SNEGSKA (reference sequence). This CDR3 contains 16 residues. Trimming pared 2 bases from V and 2 bases from J, leaving 17 bases between.

The chain recombines TRBV4-1 with TRBJ2-1; unclear D gene. Looked up from germline, CDR1 is MGHRA and CDR2 is YSYEKL. The CDR3 loop spans 14 amino acids. Trimming cost V 1 base and J 2 bases, with 6 bases left between them. The CDR3 spells CASSQVGPYNEQFF. The CDR3 nucleotides are TGCGCCAGCAGCCAAGTCGGACCCTACAATGAGCAGTTCTTC.

The chain has TRBV7-2 and TRBJ1-1; a weak D match, TRBD1 (6 bases). Trimming cost V 5 bases and J 5 bases, with 18 bases left between them. The CDR3 has 15 residues. Germline CDR1 and CDR2: SGHTA and FQGNSA. As DNA, the CDR3 is TGTGCCAGCAGCCCGTTGGGGGGGCTCGGAACTGAAGCTTTCTTT. It codes for CASSPLGGLGTEAFF.

This clonotype occurred a few times. This rearrangement joins TRBV4-1 to TRBJ1-2; tentatively, D is TRBD1 (5 bases). The length of the CDR3 is 15 residues. The germline gives CDR1 MGHRA, CDR2 YSYEKL. Trimming cost V 1 base and J 4 bases, with 13 bases left between them. The CDR3 region has the DNA TGCGCCAGCAGCCAAGCGAACAGGAAAATCTATGGCTACACCTTC. Its translation: CASSQANRKIYGYTF.